The entry below gives a single TCR beta chain sequence along with its context. No cognate antigen has been identified for it. Base quality data are lacking; no much larger clone is found one base away. Measured from the cysteine to the phenylalanine, the CDR3 is 13 residues long. The entry retains the CDR3 DNA only, 39 bases that are in frame from base 1. V and J lose 3 bases and 10 bases, and a span of 15 bases separates them. Looking up the germline V gene (reference sequence) yields CDR1 LNHDA and CDR2 SQIVND. This sample was taken from a study of a mutant IDH1 vaccine in newly diagnosed glioma (dated by TCRdb to the early 2020s). Study-wide context: Across visits V03 through V10, patients got a total of eight vaccinations, given in weeks 1, 3, 5, 7, 11, 15, 19 and 23. Vaccination was initiated 4-6 weeks after radiotherapy alone, or concurrently with temozolomide cycles in the chemotherapy-containing groups. Of the 32 patients who were treated, around 60% were male and approximately 40% were female, and the mean age was approximately 40 years. Before enrollment, patients had received standard therapy of radiotherapy alone, temozolomide alone, or radiochemotherapy with temozolomide; most received the combination. Peripheral blood was collected at six visits: V03 (baseline), V05, V07, V10, V12 and V13. Longitudinal TCRB deep sequencing was done for some 26 treated patients, wherever samples were available for exploratory analyses. Study-level results and caveats: No apparent relationship was observed between pseudoprogression and alterations in the top peripheral T cell clonotypes detected by TCRB sequencing. Selection of PBMC samples for TCRB deep sequencing was based on availability. Across multiple MHC alleles, vaccine-induced immune responses were seen in 85% to 95% of patients. It was noted by the authors that analyses of patient blood samples could not be reproduced owing to sample limitations.

Explained via the paper, the time point label denotes: week 23, last vaccination. Each vaccine dose, consisting of 300 ug of a 20-mer mutant IDH1 peptide in Montanide, was administered subcutaneously with topical imiquimod. Donors had newly diagnosed WHO grade 3 or 4 IDH1-mutant astrocytomas with loss of nuclear ATRX. The samples were drawn from NOA16, a multicentre, single-arm, open-label phase I trial in Germany that tested a mutant IDH1 peptide vaccine in humans for the first time. Genomic DNA for TCRB sequencing was extracted from EDTA blood using the DNeasy Blood and Tissue Kit. The library was obtained by the immunoSEQ multiplex PCR assay. The hsTCRB Kit was used according to the manufacturer's protocol to amplify rearranged TCR beta chain sequences. An Illumina MiSeq was used to sequence the TCRB libraries. The original methods were these. The kit vendor's proprietary platform handled demultiplexing, trimming and gene mapping. Drawn from immuneACCESS, this table holds only the in-frame rearrangements with V and J called that TCRdb kept. Clones are partly lost; checked studies trace under half to an unresolved V gene and leave the rest unexplained. V, J and clone size derive from that table, while D and trimming were established from the DNA sequence. Within this sample are about 65,000 clones, with roughly 85% of them counted one time only. The ten most abundant clones make up approximately 4.3% of the sample.

This TCR was sampled from a man aged 30 to 45 with glioma. The material was PBMCs, obtained from a glioma patient whose treatment included an IDH1 peptide vaccine. The sequence links TRBV19 to TRBJ1-1, with no confident D gene call. The CDR3 protein sequence reads: CASSIELWAGAFF. The DNA is TGTGCCAGTAGTATTGAGCTTTGGGCAGGAGCTTTCTTT.